This is a list of T cell receptor beta chains from one sample in a study of CD8 T cells in Susac syndrome. TCRdb reprocessed the immunoSEQ multiplex PCR reads with MiXCR, giving one entry per CDR3 protein. The repertoire holds roughly 52,000 distinct CDR3 sequences, around 93% seen once, with 0.75% in the top ten. Sequenced: CD8+ T cells from PBMCs. The source of these receptors is a human donor with Susac syndrome. Each CDR3 is given with its conserved first and last residue. The D gene is left open where the match is weak. Clone size is shown for a subset of rows, as once, few, many or a class of expanded clone.

j_call	d_call	v_call	clone_size	cdr3_aa	cdr3_nt
TRBJ2-3	TRBD1	TRBV13	-	CASSVAGQGGTDTQYF	TGTGCCAGCAGCGTAGCTGGACAGGGGGGTACAGATACGCAGTATTTT
TRBJ1-1	-	TRBV20-1	-	CSAKHEYGEAFF	TGCAGTGCTAAACACGAATATGGTGAAGCTTTCTTT
TRBJ1-1	-	TRBV15	-	CATSRDAGGTEAFF	TGTGCCACCAGCAGAGATGCCGGGGGCACTGAAGCTTTCTTT
TRBJ2-7	-	TRBV4-1	-	CASSQDLAYEQYF	TGCGCCAGCAGCCAAGATTTAGCATACGAGCAGTACTTC
TRBJ1-1	-	TRBV9	-	CASAPQLMNTEAFF	TGTGCCAGCGCTCCACAGTTAATGAACACTGAAGCTTTCTTT
TRBJ2-5	TRBD2	TRBV6-1	-	CASAQGLAVETQYF	TGTGCCAGCGCCCAGGGACTAGCCGTCGAGACCCAGTACTTC
TRBJ2-3	TRBD2	TRBV30	few	CAWRALAGDTDTQYF	TGTGCCTGGAGGGCACTAGCGGGGGACACAGATACGCAGTATTTT
TRBJ2-2	TRBD1	TRBV12-3/TRBV12-4	-	CASSLVGAGTGYTGELFF	TGTGCCAGCAGTTTAGTGGGGGCCGGGACAGGATACACCGGGGAGCTGTTTTTT
TRBJ1-5	-	TRBV13	-	CASSLKGDSNQPQHF	TGTGCCAGCAGCCTAAAGGGGGATAGCAATCAGCCCCAGCATTTT
TRBJ2-7	-	TRBV12-3/TRBV12-4	-	CASSLQQGGTSEQYF	TGTGCCAGCAGTCTACAACAGGGGGGGACAAGCGAGCAGTACTTC
TRBJ1-1	-	TRBV29-1	-	CSVFQGTEAFF	TGCAGCGTTTTCCAGGGAACTGAAGCTTTCTTT
TRBJ2-3	-	TRBV5-4	-	CASSPLTGLNTDTQYF	TGTGCCAGCAGCCCCCTTACGGGGCTCAACACAGATACGCAGTATTTT
TRBJ2-7	TRBD1	TRBV5-6	-	CASSMAGTGYHEQYF	TGTGCCAGCAGTATGGCCGGGACAGGGTACCACGAGCAGTACTTC
TRBJ2-7	-	TRBV4-2	once	CASSQHGPSYEQYF	TGTGCCAGCAGCCAACATGGGCCCTCCTACGAGCAGTACTTC
TRBJ2-2	-	TRBV28	-	CASSSRELFF	TGTGCCAGCAGTTCGCGGGAGCTGTTTTTT
TRBJ2-1	TRBD2	TRBV7-6	-	CASRTSGAHEQFF	TGTGCCAGCAGGACTAGCGGGGCCCATGAGCAGTTCTTC
TRBJ2-3	-	TRBV5-4	-	CASSPRSASTDTQYF	TGTGCCAGCAGCCCTAGGTCTGCTAGCACAGATACGCAGTATTTT
TRBJ2-3	-	TRBV6-1	few	CASGRGETGTDTDTQYF	TGTGCCAGCGGAAGGGGAGAAACAGGGACTGACACAGATACGCAGTATTTT
TRBJ2-2	-	TRBV24-1	-	CATSDKYPGTENTGELFF	TGTGCCACCAGTGATAAATACCCCGGGACGGAGAACACCGGGGAGCTGTTTTTT
TRBJ2-7	-	TRBV7-9	-	CASSPDSDEQYF	TGTGCCAGCAGCCCGGACAGCGACGAGCAGTACTTC
TRBJ1-3	-	TRBV29-1	-	CSVLSGNTIYF	TGCAGCGTTCTCTCTGGAAACACCATATATTTT
TRBJ2-2	-	TRBV18	once	CASSPGTDNTGELFF	TGTGCCAGCTCCCCCGGGACGGATAACACCGGGGAGCTGTTTTTT
TRBJ2-3	-	TRBV12-3/TRBV12-4	-	CASSLLATDTQYF	TGTGCCAGCAGTTTACTAGCGACAGATACGCAGTATTTT
TRBJ1-4	-	TRBV5-1	-	CASSLDPAAKLFF	TGCGCCAGCAGCTTGGACCCGGCGGCAAAACTGTTTTTT
TRBJ1-5	-	TRBV7-8	-	CASSMGRENQPQHF	TGTGCCAGCAGCATGGGGCGGGAAAATCAGCCCCAGCATTTT
TRBJ2-5	TRBD2	TRBV4-3	-	CASSQGGTISETQYF	TGCGCCAGCAGCCAAGGAGGGACTATTTCGGAGACCCAGTACTTC
TRBJ1-1	TRBD1	TRBV29-1	-	CSVEDGTGANEAFF	TGCAGCGTTGAAGATGGGACAGGGGCGAATGAAGCTTTCTTT
TRBJ2-5	TRBD2	TRBV9	-	CASSVDVSGGAWETQYF	TGTGCCAGCAGCGTAGATGTTAGCGGGGGGGCCTGGGAGACCCAGTACTTC
TRBJ2-1	-	TRBV7-8	-	CASSPRLNEQFF	TGTGCCAGCAGCCCCCGACTCAATGAGCAGTTCTTC
TRBJ2-5	-	TRBV7-2	-	CASSLNSGETQYF	TGTGCCAGCAGCTTAAATTCAGGAGAGACCCAGTACTTC
TRBJ2-2	-	TRBV7-6	-	CASSPNIYTGELFF	TGTGCCAGCAGCCCTAATATATACACCGGGGAGCTGTTTTTT
TRBJ1-3	TRBD1	TRBV20-1	-	CSARTGSSGNTIYF	TGCAGTGCGCGGACAGGGTCCTCTGGAAACACCATATATTTT
TRBJ2-3	-	TRBV2	-	CASSGSLAPRSDTQYF	TGTGCCAGCAGTGGGTCACTAGCCCCCCGGTCGGATACGCAGTATTTT
TRBJ2-2	-	TRBV28	-	CASSKLVFTGELFF	TGTGCCAGCAGTAAACTAGTTTTCACCGGGGAGCTGTTTTTT
TRBJ2-7	TRBD2	TRBV5-1	-	CASSYRGSGGLRHEQYF	TGCGCCAGCAGCTACCGTGGTAGCGGGGGCCTCCGCCACGAGCAGTACTTC
TRBJ1-5	-	TRBV11-2	-	CASSYPRDIEDNQPQHF	TGTGCCAGCAGCTATCCCCGGGACATCGAAGACAATCAGCCCCAGCATTTT
TRBJ1-5	-	TRBV19	once	CASSILEGDPPPQHF	TGTGCCAGTAGTATTCTTGAAGGGGACCCCCCGCCCCAGCATTTT
TRBJ2-3	-	TRBV7-9	-	CASSDTGSGTDTQYF	TGTGCCAGCAGCGACACAGGGTCTGGAACAGATACGCAGTATTTT
TRBJ2-2	TRBD1	TRBV9	-	CASSTGTGNTGELFF	TGTGCCAGCAGCACCGGGACAGGAAACACCGGGGAGCTGTTTTTT
TRBJ2-2	-	TRBV5-1	-	CASSLSPGELFF	TGCGCCAGCAGCTTATCCCCCGGGGAGCTGTTTTTT
TRBJ1-5	-	TRBV23-1	-	CASSQSWEQNQPQHF	TGCGCCAGCAGTCAATCATGGGAGCAGAATCAGCCCCAGCATTTT
TRBJ1-1	-	TRBV7-8	-	CASSLVRTEAFF	TGTGCCAGCAGCTTAGTCAGAACTGAAGCTTTCTTT
TRBJ2-7	-	TRBV20-1	once	CSARDPGRGDPYEQYF	TGCAGTGCTAGAGATCCGGGTAGGGGGGACCCCTACGAGCAGTACTTC
TRBJ2-1	TRBD1	TRBV2	-	CASRRTGGPYNEQFF	TGTGCCAGCAGACGGACAGGGGGCCCCTACAATGAGCAGTTCTTC
TRBJ2-1	TRBD1	TRBV7-9	-	CASSTGGNEQFF	TGTGCCAGCAGTACAGGGGGCAATGAGCAGTTCTTC
TRBJ1-1	-	TRBV7-9	-	CASSLAEAFF	TGTGCCAGCAGCTTAGCTGAAGCTTTCTTT
TRBJ1-2	-	TRBV7-6	-	CASSGGTPGYTF	TGTGCCAGCAGCGGCGGCACCCCAGGCTACACCTTC
TRBJ1-2	-	TRBV29-1	once	CSVADGGYTF	TGCAGCGTTGCCGATGGCGGCTACACCTTC
TRBJ2-3	-	TRBV25-1	-	CASETDTQYF	TGTGCCAGCGAAACAGATACGCAGTATTTT
TRBJ1-6	-	TRBV3-1	-	CASMYGSGNSPLHF	TGTGCCAGCATGTACGGGTCGGGTAATTCACCCCTCCACTTT
TRBJ1-6	-	TRBV24-1	once	CATSDGAPLHF	TGTGCCACCAGTGACGGTGCACCCCTCCACTTT
TRBJ2-3	-	TRBV20-1	-	CSTGRLPSDTQYF	TGCAGCACCGGACGCCTTCCCTCAGATACGCAGTATTTT
TRBJ2-5	-	TRBV7-2	-	CASSNSGTQYF	TGTGCCAGCAGCAACTCTGGGACCCAGTACTTC
TRBJ1-3	-	TRBV19	-	CATSDISSGNTIYF	TGTGCCACATCAGACATTTCCTCTGGAAACACCATATATTTT
TRBJ1-2	-	TRBV20-1	-	CSATPDNYGYTF	TGCAGTGCTACCCCGGACAACTATGGCTACACCTTC
TRBJ1-2	TRBD1	TRBV6-2/TRBV6-3	-	CASREWTGTYGYTF	TGTGCCAGCAGAGAATGGACAGGGACCTATGGCTACACCTTC
TRBJ1-6	-	TRBV15	-	CATSSKPGLSSPLHF	TGTGCCACCAGCTCTAAACCGGGACTTAGCTCACCCCTCCACTTT
TRBJ2-2	-	TRBV20-1	-	CSASDLDTGELFF	TGCAGTGCTTCTGACTTAGACACCGGGGAGCTGTTTTTT
TRBJ2-1	-	TRBV5-4	-	CASILRGGSYNEQFF	TGTGCCAGCATTCTAAGGGGGGGTTCCTACAATGAGCAGTTCTTC
TRBJ2-5	-	TRBV7-9	once	CASSLGTSETQYF	TGTGCCAGCAGCCTCGGGACTTCAGAGACCCAGTACTTC